The sequence of this TCR beta chain was determined in a study of identical twins (dated by TCRdb to the mid-2010s). Broadly, across the study: The study deep-sequenced TCR alpha and beta repertoires from monozygotic twins, unrelated adults of various ages and cord blood to test whether fetal clonotypes persist. Replicate twin experiments were performed at different times using different library preparation protocols to rule out contamination. Study-wide conclusions, independent of this receptor: Compared with coincidental sharing between unrelated individuals, out-of-frame TCR alpha sequences shared between twins had an excess of sequences with low generation probability. Invariant T cells such as MAIT and iNKT could partly confound zero-insertion analyses, although diverse VJ usage argued against such confounding for most clonotypes. Abundant cord blood beta clonotypes had fewer insertions, young adult naive repertoires showed a similar but weaker trend, and memory repertoires showed no such trend. In monozygotic twins, out-of-frame TCR alpha sharing was systematically underestimated by recombination models, although the models agreed with sharing between unrelated individuals. Because the same donors could not be followed over many years, the conclusions depended on cross-sectional statistical analysis. The excess sharing between twins in beta out-of-frame sequences was weaker because fewer shared sequences reduced the signal-to-noise ratio.

Library preparation employed 5' RACE. Sequencing took place on an Illumina HiSeq 2000. A universal primer binding site was added through template switching, and the final cDNA carried a unique molecular identifier so that TCR cDNA molecules could be counted accurately. First-strand cDNA for TCR alpha and beta chains was synthesized from specific primers in the conserved constant-segment region. To control for contamination, every cDNA library carried two barcodes: a SMART-Mk sample barcode plus Illumina barcodes. TruSeq adapter sequences along with Illumina sample barcodes were introduced in two successive PCR steps. TCR alpha and beta cDNA libraries were sequenced on the Illumina HiSeq platform with custom primers. On the authors' methods: MiGEC processed the raw reads to extract unique molecular identifiers, while MiXCR was used to determine the CDR3 positions. Recombination models were inferred per individual with the repgenHMM and IGoR tools using an EM algorithm. The tcR package in R was used for shared clonotype analysis, with sharing normalized by the product of cloneset sizes. Out-of-frame nonproductive sequences were analyzed to study raw recombination free of thymic and clonal selection effects. TCRdb took the public reads, trimmed them with fastp at Q25, ran MiXCR for clone calling and kept in-frame beta chains. Here each entry gathers all rows of one CDR3 protein and keeps the most common genes and DNA. These V and J calls are TCRdb output, not the study's own analysis. This sample has 500,000 or so distinct CDR3 sequences in its table, and 14% of those were observed once. About 0.54% of the sample rests with the top ten.

The germline V gene sets CDR1 to MNHNS and CDR2 to SASEGT. V lost 7 bases and J lost 0 bases; the stretch between them is 15 bases long. The CDR3 starts with the cysteine, ends with the phenylalanine, and has 16 residues. Only CDR3 DNA is held: 48 bases, read in frame from base 1. Every donor was a healthy Caucasian. Three pairs of female monozygotic twins, all aged roughly 18 to 29 years, made up the twin cohort. Positive isolation kits from Invitrogen were used to isolate CD4+ and CD8+ T cell populations. Comment on this clonotype: The antigen it recognizes is unknown. No base qualities exist here, and no much larger clone lies one base off it.

The same sample was also used in a study of yellow fever vaccine responses in identical twins. The second study's paper adds: The authors reported that the T cell response to vaccination in identical twins appeared partly convergent and partly personalized. Focusing on identical twins, the study followed the T cell clones that responded to the vaccine, and did so with precision.

Sequencing input: CD4+ T cells sorted from blood. The sequence came from a woman aged 18-29 years in good health. Rearrangement joined TRBV6-1 to TRBJ2-2, with the D gene uncertain. The base sequence is TGTGCCAGCAAAACCTCAGGCGGCGCGAACACCGGGGAGCTGTTTTTT. Its coded protein is CASKTSGGANTGELFF.